This is a list of T cell receptor beta chains from one sample in a study of spatial heterogeneity in lung cancer. TCRdb analysed the 5' RACE reads with MiXCR anew, one entry per CDR3 protein. The profile covers roughly 80,000 distinct CDR3 sequences, with under 8.5% appearing a single time and about 6.8% taken by the ten largest. Sequenced here: PBMCs, sampled at surgery. The origin of the receptors is a male donor with early-stage non-small cell lung cancer. The CDR3 runs from the conserved cysteine through the conserved F or W. D genes are given only for firm matches. Part of the rows lack a size; the others show once, few, many or a class for expanded clones.

V,D,size,J,CDR3,DNA
TRBV5-8,TRBD1,many,TRBJ1-5,CASSLSTGTGIDNQPQHF,TGTGCCAGCAGCTTGTCCACCGGGACAGGGATCGACAATCAGCCCCAGCATTTT
TRBV7-9,-,few,TRBJ1-1,CASSLDALRVTEAFF,TGTGCCAGCAGCTTAGACGCTTTAAGGGTCACTGAAGCTTTCTTT
TRBV9,TRBD2,many,TRBJ2-7,CASSRRNGAGDEQYF,TGTGCCAGCAGTCGCAGAAATGGGGCGGGAGACGAGCAGTACTTC
TRBV25-1,-,-,TRBJ2-5,CASSELRGARETQYF,TGTGCCAGCAGTGAATTAAGGGGCGCTAGAGAGACCCAGTACTTC
TRBV11-3,-,many,TRBJ2-1,CASSFARGGYNEQFF,TGTGCCAGCAGCTTTGCCAGGGGAGGATACAATGAGCAGTTCTTC
TRBV27,-,many,TRBJ2-7,CASSLLGTLYEQYF,TGTGCCAGCAGTTTACTCGGGACACTCTACGAGCAGTACTTC
TRBV6-6,-,many,TRBJ2-2,CASSYLTGELFF,TGTGCCAGCAGTTACCTCACCGGGGAGCTGTTTTTT
TRBV6-5,-,many,TRBJ1-5,CASSYGDGSNQPQHF,TGTGCCAGCAGTTACGGGGACGGAAGCAATCAGCCCCAGCATTTT
TRBV12-5,-,many,TRBJ1-1,CASGRGGAEAFF,TGTGCTAGCGGACGAGGAGGGGCTGAAGCTTTCTTT
TRBV28,-,many,TRBJ2-6,CASSLIAGGGSGANVLTF,TGTGCCAGCAGTTTAATTGCAGGGGGAGGATCTGGGGCCAACGTCCTGACTTTC
TRBV25-1,-,many,TRBJ2-3,CASQAGTDTQYF,TGTGCCAGCCAAGCGGGCACAGATACGCAGTATTTT
TRBV5-1,-,few,TRBJ2-1,CASSQDNEQFF,TGCGCCAGCAGTCAAGACAATGAGCAGTTCTTC
TRBV5-1,-,many,TRBJ1-2,CASSQPDHYGYTF,TGCGCCAGCAGCCAACCAGACCACTATGGCTACACCTTC
TRBV9,-,-,TRBJ2-7,CASSRGQSLHYEQYF,TGTGCCAGCAGCCGAGGACAGAGCCTTCACTACGAGCAGTACTTC
TRBV29-1,-,few,TRBJ1-1,CSGMKTEAFF,TGCAGCGGAATGAAGACTGAAGCTTTCTTT
TRBV20-1,TRBD2,many,TRBJ2-1,CSGSGTSGNEQFF,TGCAGTGGCTCCGGGACTAGCGGCAATGAGCAGTTCTTC
TRBV4-3,-,-,TRBJ1-6,CASSQDSGLPQDSPLHF,TGCGCCAGCAGCCAAGACTCGGGCCTCCCCCAGGATTCACCCCTCCACTTT
TRBV3-1,-,-,TRBJ2-7,CASSHLTGDEQYF,TGTGCCAGCAGCCACTTGACGGGGGACGAGCAGTACTTC
TRBV5-5,TRBD1,many,TRBJ2-2,CASSPLTGHGELFF,TGTGCCAGCAGCCCACTGACAGGGCACGGGGAGCTGTTTTTT
TRBV5-1,-,few,TRBJ1-1,CASSTGLTPEAFF,TGCGCCAGCAGCACGGGACTAACCCCTGAAGCTTTCTTT
TRBV11-2,-,-,TRBJ1-2,CASSLAQGYGYTF,TGTGCCAGCAGCTTAGCCCAGGGCTATGGCTACACCTTC
TRBV4-3,TRBD1,few,TRBJ1-6,CASSRTGTSYNSPLHF,TGCGCCAGCAGCCGGACAGGGACCTCGTATAATTCACCCCTCCACTTT
TRBV7-2,-,many,TRBJ1-2,CASSLDQTNYGYTF,TGTGCCAGCAGCTTGGACCAAACTAACTATGGCTACACCTTC
TRBV5-1,TRBD2,many,TRBJ2-1,CASTRSGGGEQFF,TGCGCCAGCACCCGGTCCGGGGGGGGTGAGCAGTTCTTC
TRBV2,-,-,TRBJ1-1,CASSGTANTEAFF,TGTGCCAGCAGTGGCACCGCAAACACTGAAGCTTTCTTT
TRBV5-1,-,few,TRBJ1-2,CASSPFLGDRGYTF,TGCGCCAGCAGCCCTTTTTTAGGGGATCGGGGCTACACCTTC
TRBV3-1,TRBD2,many,TRBJ2-5,CASSQILSLAGVSTQYF,TGTGCCAGCAGCCAAATCCTGAGTCTAGCGGGAGTTTCGACCCAGTACTTC
TRBV7-2,-,few,TRBJ2-2,CASSLRGNQGTGELFF,TGTGCCAGCAGCCTCCGCGGGAACCAGGGCACCGGGGAGCTGTTTTTT
TRBV5-6,-,few,TRBJ2-2,CASSWGITSTGELFF,TGTGCCAGCAGCTGGGGGATCACGAGCACCGGGGAGCTGTTTTTT
TRBV10-3,TRBD1,many,TRBJ2-7,CAIKTTGGSYEQYF,TGTGCCATCAAGACGACAGGGGGCTCCTACGAGCAGTACTTC
TRBV4-3,-,few,TRBJ2-5,CASSQADSAQETQYF,TGCGCCAGCAGCCAAGCCGACAGCGCGCAAGAGACCCAGTACTTC
TRBV5-1,-,few,TRBJ2-1,CASRYERGEQFF,TGCGCCAGCAGGTACGAGAGAGGTGAGCAGTTCTTC
TRBV30,-,many,TRBJ1-2,CAWSEQGSNYGYTF,TGTGCCTGGAGTGAACAGGGTTCTAACTATGGCTACACCTTC
TRBV30,TRBD1,few,TRBJ1-4,CAWSVAQGWSEKLFF,TGTGCCTGGAGTGTGGCACAGGGGTGGAGTGAAAAACTGTTTTTT
TRBV9,TRBD2,-,TRBJ2-1,CASSVAAGTSDYNEQFF,TGTGCCAGCAGCGTAGCCGCCGGGACTAGCGATTACAATGAGCAGTTCTTC
TRBV24-1,-,many,TRBJ1-5,CATSDGGQPQHF,TGTGCCACCAGTGATGGCGGTCAGCCCCAGCATTTT
TRBV18,-,many,TRBJ2-3,CASSLGQGRDTQYF,TGTGCCAGCTCACTCGGCCAGGGCAGAGATACGCAGTATTTT
TRBV9,-,many,TRBJ1-4,CASSEETGGDGKLFF,TGTGCCAGCAGCGAGGAGACAGGCGGGGACGGAAAACTGTTTTTT
TRBV3-1,TRBD1,many,TRBJ1-5,CASSPGQGSSNQPQHF,TGTGCCAGCAGCCCAGGACAGGGGTCTAGCAATCAGCCCCAGCATTTT
TRBV2,TRBD1,few,TRBJ1-5,CASGGQGAWPQHF,TGTGCCAGCGGAGGACAGGGGGCCTGGCCCCAGCATTTT
TRBV29-1,-,few,TRBJ2-5,CSVGRDSSVLGTQYF,TGCAGCGTTGGGCGGGACAGTTCCGTTTTAGGGACCCAGTACTTC
TRBV5-1,TRBD1,many,TRBJ1-5,CASSLTGGDQPQHF,TGCGCCAGCAGCCTGACAGGGGGAGACCAGCCCCAGCATTTT
TRBV6-6,-,few,TRBJ2-3,CASSYVSDTQYF,TGTGCCAGCAGTTACGTGTCAGATACGCAGTATTTT
TRBV20-1,TRBD2,many,TRBJ2-7,CSASRVASGTYEQYF,TGCAGTGCTAGCAGGGTTGCTAGCGGGACATACGAGCAGTACTTC
TRBV7-2,-,-,TRBJ1-1,CASSLINTGNTEAFF,TGTGCCAGCAGCTTAATCAATACAGGGAACACTGAAGCTTTCTTT
TRBV20-1,-,many,TRBJ1-6,CSASRDRNNSPLHF,TGCAGTGCTAGCCGTGACAGGAATAATTCACCCCTCCACTTT
TRBV11-2,-,many,TRBJ2-6,CASSSTGSGANVLTF,TGTGCCAGCAGCTCGACGGGCTCTGGGGCCAACGTCCTGACTTTC
TRBV30,-,many,TRBJ2-2,CAWSVQYGLKTGELFF,TGTGCCTGGAGTGTACAATACGGATTGAAAACCGGGGAGCTGTTTTTT
TRBV3-1,-,few,TRBJ2-1,CASSLREHEQFF,TGTGCCAGCAGCCTTCGGGAGCATGAGCAGTTCTTC
TRBV14,-,few,TRBJ1-2,CASSQVGGGLGYGYTF,TGTGCCAGCAGCCAAGTCGGAGGGGGATTAGGCTATGGCTACACCTTC
TRBV9,TRBD2,many,TRBJ2-3,CASSVTSVDTQYF,TGTGCCAGCAGCGTAACTAGCGTAGATACGCAGTATTTT
TRBV5-4,-,few,TRBJ1-3,CASSLQGSSGNTIYF,TGTGCCAGCAGCCTCCAGGGAAGCTCTGGAAACACCATATATTTT
TRBV24-1,-,many,TRBJ2-3,CATQGPAGVTDTQYF,TGTGCCACCCAGGGACCGGCAGGAGTCACAGATACGCAGTATTTT
TRBV11-2,-,few,TRBJ1-1,CASSSREGGSGTEAFF,TGTGCCAGCAGCTCACGAGAGGGGGGGTCAGGCACTGAAGCTTTCTTT
TRBV7-9,TRBD1,-,TRBJ2-7,CASSSTGFTYEQYF,TGTGCCAGCAGCTCGACAGGGTTCACCTACGAGCAGTACTTC
TRBV3-1,-,-,TRBJ2-4,CASSQTGIAKNIQYF,TGTGCCAGCAGCCAAACTGGGATAGCCAAAAACATTCAGTACTTC
TRBV5-1,TRBD1,many,TRBJ2-7,CASSLPGQGSEQYF,TGCGCCAGCAGCTTACCGGGACAGGGATCCGAGCAGTACTTC